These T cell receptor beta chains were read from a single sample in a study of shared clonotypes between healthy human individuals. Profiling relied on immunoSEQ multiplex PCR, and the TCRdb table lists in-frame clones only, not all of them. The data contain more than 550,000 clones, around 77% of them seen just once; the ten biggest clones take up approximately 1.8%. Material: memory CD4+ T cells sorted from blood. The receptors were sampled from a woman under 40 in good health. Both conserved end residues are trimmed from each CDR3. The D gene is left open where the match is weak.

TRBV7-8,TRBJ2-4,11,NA,ASARSAKNIQY
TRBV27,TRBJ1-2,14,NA,ASSAQTGRAVNGYT
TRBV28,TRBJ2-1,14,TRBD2,ASSTYASGRSNEQF
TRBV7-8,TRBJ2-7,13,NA,ASSPLGTPYYEQY
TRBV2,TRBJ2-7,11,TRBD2,ASMLAGSYEQY
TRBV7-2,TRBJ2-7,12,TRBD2,ASSLVRGEGEQY
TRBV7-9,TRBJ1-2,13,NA,ASRRGDRSTYGYT
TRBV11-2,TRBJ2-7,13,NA,ASSSGAGARGEQY
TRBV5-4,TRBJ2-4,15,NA,ASSLRARSLAKNIQY
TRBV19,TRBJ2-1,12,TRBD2,ASTKAGSYNEQF
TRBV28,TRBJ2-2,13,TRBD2,ASSLAGAGTGELF
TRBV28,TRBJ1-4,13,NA,ASSKDLTTNEKLF
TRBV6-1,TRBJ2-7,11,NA,ASSVEQTYEQY
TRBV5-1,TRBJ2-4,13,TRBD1,ASSSMGGQGNIQY
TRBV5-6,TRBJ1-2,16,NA,ASSYPWALRQNNYGYT
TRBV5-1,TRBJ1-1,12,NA,ASSWGHGNTEAF
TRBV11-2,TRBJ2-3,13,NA,ASSLLGTSTDTQY
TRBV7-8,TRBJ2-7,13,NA,ASSLVARGPYEQY
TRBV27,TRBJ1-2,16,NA,ASSSPGGGRMNNYGYT
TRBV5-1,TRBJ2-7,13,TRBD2,ASSLVTSGTDEQY
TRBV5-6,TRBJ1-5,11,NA,ASSWGGNQPQH
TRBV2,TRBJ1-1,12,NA,ASSERLGNTEAF
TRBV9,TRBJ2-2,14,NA,ASSVVFPGDTGELF
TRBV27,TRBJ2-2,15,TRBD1,ASSLGLGTGGTGELF
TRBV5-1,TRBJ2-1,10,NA,ASLPRTTLQF
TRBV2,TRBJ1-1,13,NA,ASSEEAGGNTEAF
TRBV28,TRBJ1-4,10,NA,ASSGQGGKLF
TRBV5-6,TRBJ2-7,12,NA,ASSLLDSPYEQY
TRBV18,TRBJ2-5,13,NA,ASSRLRGAQETQY
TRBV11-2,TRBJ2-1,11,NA,ASSSGGYNEQF
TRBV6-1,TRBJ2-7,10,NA,ASSEMSYEQY
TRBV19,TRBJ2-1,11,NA,ASHRAGYNEQF
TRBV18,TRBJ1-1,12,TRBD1,ASSLRQGNTEAF
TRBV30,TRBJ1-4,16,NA,AWSSQRGFALSREKLF
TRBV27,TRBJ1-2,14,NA,ASRRSLGEEDYGYT
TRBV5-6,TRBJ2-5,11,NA,ASSRGRVETQY